The 13 T cell receptor beta chains below come from one sample, sequenced in a study of control samples from healthy donors and cancer patients. Assay used: immunoSEQ multiplex PCR; TCRdb lists only in-frame clones, some missing. The sample consists of 95,000 to 150,000 clones, approximately 89% of them appearing once. Sequenced material: blood. Source of these receptors: a woman in her late teens or twenties in good health.

CDR3: CASSLRGELSYEQYF. CDR3 nucleotide sequence: TGTGCCAGCAGTTTAAGAGGTGAGCTGTCCTACGAGCAGTACTTC. The rearrangement links TRBV27 to TRBJ2-7, with D uncertain. CDR3 length: 15 amino acids. V was shortened by 2 bases and J by 1 base, with 12 bases between the two germline ends. The germline V gene has CDR1 MNHEY and CDR2 SMNVEV (reference sequence).

V usage is TRBV19 and J usage is TRBJ2-7; D is perhaps TRBD1 or TRBD2 (5 bases each). Per germline, CDR1 LNHDA and CDR2 SQIVND (reference sequence). The CDR3 runs to 15 residues. The V end lost 6 bases, the J end lost 0 bases, and 15 bases lay between the germline ends. CDR3 loop: CASRTKAGASYEQYF. The CDR3 bases are TGTGCCAGTAGGACTAAAGCCGGGGCCTCCTACGAGCAGTACTTC.

This clone has just a few counts. CDR3 sequence (DNA): TGTGCCTGGAGTGGGGCGGGCACCGGGGAGCTGTTTTTT. Protein product: CAWSGAGTGELFF. This chain uses TRBV30 with TRBJ2-2, with TRBD2 as a possible D gene (5 bases). V was pared by 1 base and J by 4 bases, with 7 bases between. The CDR3 length is 13 residues. In germline, CDR1 is GTSNPN, CDR2 SVGIG (reference sequence).

The chain couples TRBV10-2 to TRBJ2-7; TRBD1 aligns across 8 bases. Germline V lookup: CDR1 WSHSY, CDR2 SAAADI. The CDR3 is 15 residues long. Germline trimming cut 2 bases from V and 3 bases from J; bases unmatched to any gene: 6. Written as DNA, the CDR3 is TGCGCCAGCAGTGAGCCCGACAGGGGCCTCTACGAGCAGTACTTC. Its protein is CASSEPDRGLYEQYF.

This chain links TRBV5-3 with TRBJ2-2; D gene ambiguous. TRBV5-3 is designated an ORF whose function remains uncertain. V was trimmed by 4 bases and J by 5 bases, leaving 9 bases between them. The CDR3 runs to 13 residues. CDR3 bases: TGTGCCAGAAGCAACGTGAGAACCGGGGAGCTGTTTTTT. It is translated as CARSNVRTGELFF.

The rearrangement joins TRBV30 to TRBJ2-1; 10 bases fit TRBD1. Trimming at V came to 5 bases and at J to 7 bases, leaving 5 bases not matched to a gene. CDR1 GTSNPN and CDR2 SVGIG come from the germline V gene (reference sequence). This CDR3 has 13 residues. The CDR3 loop is CAWSTGGTNEQFF. In nucleotides, the CDR3 is TGTGCCTGGTCGACAGGGGGCACGAATGAGCAGTTCTTC.

DNA of the CDR3: TGTGCCAGCAGCTCGGGGGGACCGTTGCACACAGATACGCAGTATTTT. Amino acid sequence: CASSSGGPLHTDTQYF. This chain uses TRBV9 with TRBJ2-3, with 7 bases matching TRBD2. The ends lost 4 bases at V and 2 bases at J; junction bases unmatched: 10. From germline, CDR1 is SGDLS and CDR2 YYNGEE. The CDR3 loop spans 16 amino acids.

The rearrangement uses TRBV28 and TRBJ1-3; possibly TRBD1 for D (5 bases). Trimming pared 2 bases from V and 5 bases from J, leaving 16 bases between. CDR3 length: 16 residues. Germline CDR1 is MDHEN and CDR2 is SYDVKM. The CDR3 DNA is TGTGCCAGCAGTTTAGTTTCGGGGGTGTTCAGAAACACCATATATTTT. This encodes CASSLVSGVFRNTIYF. Drawing the rest from reference TRBV28 and TRBJ1-3, the complete variable domain is DVKVTQSSRYLVKRTGEKVFLECVQDMDHENMFWYRQDPGLGLRLIYFSYDVKMKEKGDIPEGYSVSREKKERFSLILESASTNQTSMYLCASSLVSGVFRNTIYFGEGSWLTVV.

CDR3 DNA: TGTGCCAGCAGGGGCTACTCCACAGATACGCAGTATTTT. Residues: CASRGYSTDTQYF. V is TRBV27 and J is TRBJ2-3; no reliable D call. The CDR3 is 13 amino acids. From germline, CDR1 is MNHEY and CDR2 SMNVEV (reference sequence). Trimming took off 6 bases at V and 2 bases at J, with 9 bases between the two ends.

The chain links TRBV18 to TRBJ2-5; D gene ambiguous. Germline CDR1 KGHSH, CDR2 LQKENI. Trimming cost V 5 bases and J 1 base, with 5 bases left between them. This CDR3 has 12 residues. CDR3 residues: CASSATQETQYF. The CDR3 DNA follows: TGTGCCAGCTCAGCGACCCAAGAGACCCAGTACTTC.

V is TRBV10-2 and J is TRBJ2-1; 12 bases are a match to TRBD2. With 4 bases clipped from V and 5 bases from J, the junction kept 9 bases outside the gene matches. Per germline, CDR1 WSHSY and CDR2 SAAADI. This CDR3 contains 17 residues. CDR3 DNA sequence: TGCGCCAGCAGTGCCCTGACTAGCGGGAGTGCTAACAATGAGCAGTTCTTC. This sequence encodes CASSALTSGSANNEQFF.

The chain uses TRBV27 and TRBJ2-2; the D gene is possibly TRBD1 (6 bases). V was shortened by 1 base and J by 5 bases, with 14 bases between the two germline ends. CDR1 and CDR2 (germline): MNHEY, SMNVEV (reference sequence). The CDR3 spans 16 residues. CDR3 region: CASSLLSERGTGELFF. CDR3 sequence (DNA): TGTGCCAGCAGTTTATTAAGCGAGAGGGGGACCGGGGAGCTGTTTTTT.

V usage is TRBV28 and J usage is TRBJ1-1; 8 bases fit TRBD1. The CDR3 is 14 residues long. Trimming cost V 4 bases and J 3 bases; bases outside gene matches: 4. Germline V gene sequence: CDR1 MDHEN, CDR2 SYDVKM. CDR3 sequence reads: CASSSQGVDTEAFF. CDR3 DNA sequence: TGTGCCAGCAGTTCACAGGGGGTCGACACTGAAGCTTTCTTT.